This T cell receptor (beta chain) appears in the sequencing data of a study of CD8+CD57+ T cells in acquired aplastic anemia (dated 2018 in TCRdb). With respect to the entire study: Extracted DNA from sorted CD4+ and CD8+ cells averaged about 3.4 ug, ranging from roughly 0.19 to 27.4 ug. Healthy donor samples averaged about 10 million reads for CD4+ and fewer than 12 million for CD8+ cells.

General conclusions and limits of the study: Between patients and healthy controls, no significant difference in CD8+ Simpson's diversity was found (P=0.060). Around 30 CD8+ CDR3 sequences were found in both patients and controls but appeared to be highly expressed in patients and within the immunodominant clones of the patients.

Genomic DNA was used as template for profiling of TCR beta VDJ combinations and CDR3 sequences. TCR repertoire sequencing was run on an Illumina HiSeq 2000. As for the authors' bioinformatics: Repertoire assessment relied on Simpson's diversity index, CDR3 size and DJ length profiles, and TRBV/TRBJ rearrangement plots. The most abundant DNA sequence in the deep sequencing data was defined as the immunodominant clone. CDR3 amino acid sequences were checked for sharing between subjects and were compared against published repertoires and the VDJdb database. The public reads were reprocessed in TCRdb via fastp at Q25 and MiXCR, keeping in-frame beta chains. Every entry covers one CDR3 protein and lists the most common genes and DNA from its rows. Clone size and V and J calls follow TCRdb, not the original study. This sample gives 200,000 to 250,000 distinct CDR3 sequences in total; 34% of them show up just once. 1.1% of the sample is taken by the ten largest.

In this study, sorted CD4+ and CD8+ T cells from the blood of healthy subjects and of severe aplastic anemia patients had their TCR repertoires deep-sequenced. Ficoll-Paque density gradient centrifugation was used to isolate peripheral blood mononuclear cells. Before DNA was extracted, CD4+ and CD8+ T cells were sorted using either FACS or magnetic beads. Points on this clonotype: The antigen it binds to is not known. Per-base qualities were not stored, and no clone one base away is much larger.

Reading the germline V gene gives CDR1 SGHDN and CDR2 FVKESK. Measured from the cysteine to the phenylalanine, the CDR3 is 19 residues long. Only the CDR3 DNA stays, 57 bases, in frame from base 1. V lost 0 bases and J lost 0 bases; the stretch between them is 15 bases long. This TCR was sampled from a human donor in good health, serving as a control. The sample taken for sequencing was sorted CD4+, CD8+, or CD8+CD57+ T cells (not recorded which) from PBMCs. The receptor chain draws on TRBV14 and TRBJ1-6; TRBD1 is perhaps the D gene, given 5 matching bases. The DNA sequence is TGTGCCAGCAGCCAAGATGGTTTTAGGGGATTCTCCTATAATTCACCCCTCCACTTT. Its protein is CASSQDGFRGFSYNSPLHF.